The following is a T cell receptor (beta chain) sequence with its context. The antigen is unknown. Here immunoSEQ multiplex PCR was the method, and the copy in TCRdb shows in-frame clones only, minus some. This table has about 41,000 clones, 55% to 70% appearing once. The record originates from a study of PD-1 blockade in classical Hodgkin lymphoma. General observations from the study: A significant rise in TCR diversity by C4D1 was seen for CD4+ but not CD8+ cells. Undefined causes, possibly disease activity or prior therapy, underlie the repertoire differences. Complete responders' diversity at baseline resembled that of newly diagnosed patients.

Time point reported: cycle 4 day 1 (C4D1), after more than five weeks of nivolumab. Exposure to brentuximab vedotin varied, and each patient had relapsed following autologous stem cell transplantation. This CDR3 is built from 14 residues. Trimming left V 4 bases short and J 5 bases short, with 11 bases between. CDR1 and CDR2 from the germline V gene are MGHDK and SYGVNS. The clonotype originates from a human donor with classical Hodgkin lymphoma. The sample was peripheral blood mononuclear cells (PBMCs), taken before the fourth cycle of nivolumab. The rearrangement uses TRBV25-1 and TRBJ1-4; TRBD1 might be the D (5 bases). CDR3 in DNA: TGTGCCAGCAGTGCCGACAGTTTGAATGAAAAACTGTTTTTT. Encoded protein: CASSADSLNEKLFF. Combining the CDR3 with reference TRBV25-1 and TRBJ1-4 gives the whole variable domain EADIYQTPRYLVIGTGKKITLECSQTMGHDKMYWYQQDPGMELHLIHYSYGVNSTEKGDLSSESTVSRIRTEHFPLTLESARPSHTSQYLCASSADSLNEKLFFGSGTQLSVL.